A single count supports the clone carrying this T cell receptor (beta chain). This sample is part of a study of shared clonotypes between healthy human individuals. Ten immunoSEQ deep assay plates served to sequence unsorted PBMC DNA. Libraries were prepared by immunoSEQ multiplex PCR; TCRdb keeps only in-frame clonotypes and omits some of them. The table includes hundreds of thousands of clones, more than 75% detected once. Per germline, CDR1 MNHNY and CDR2 SVGAGI (reference sequence). Trimming took 2 bases from V and 1 from J; bases not matched to a gene: 2. This CDR3 contains 14 residues. Adult donors, all healthy and HIV-negative, had no recent acute infections or vaccinations.

The clonotype comes from a woman aged 40-49 years in good health. Some clones in this sample may be carry-over from other donors' samples. Sequenced: PBMCs. V gene TRBV6-6 combines with J gene TRBJ2-7; 7 bases agree with TRBD2. DNA for the CDR3: TGTGCCAGCAGTTACGCCGGGGGGTCCTACGAGCAGTACTTC. Its protein product is CASSYAGGSYEQYF.